The T cell receptor beta chain described here comes from a study of blood T cell repertoires in COVID-19. The wider study: The United States, Italy and Spain were the sources of the acute and convalescent COVID-19 samples.

Data came from immunoSEQ multiplex PCR; TCRdb stores just in-frame clones and leaves some out. The repertoire has 220,000 or so clones, roughly 84% of them found once; the top ten carry around 2%. This CDR3 comprises 16 residues. The germline V gene has CDR1 MNHEY and CDR2 SVGEGT. Trimming pared 5 bases from V and 3 bases from J, leaving 16 bases between. The gene calls are TRBV6-2 or TRBV6-3 and TRBJ2-2, with D perhaps matching TRBD2 (6 bases). The source material was peripheral blood. This receptor was obtained from a woman aged 60-75 years with acute or convalescent COVID-19. The CDR3 DNA reads TGTGCCAGCAGTCACGGGTGGGGGGACTACACCGGGGAGCTGTTTTTT. Amino acids: CASSHGWGDYTGELFF.